The rows below give T cell receptor beta chains drawn from one sample of a study of blood T cell repertoires in COVID-19. Assay: immunoSEQ multiplex PCR; the TCRdb copy retains only in-frame clones and omits some. The sample holds fewer than 400,000 clones; just under 90% are singletons and the top ten take less than 2%. Input material: PBMCs or T cells enriched from blood (not recorded which). Receptors were obtained from a woman in her thirties who had recovered from COVID-19. The CDR3 runs from the conserved cysteine through the conserved F or W. D genes are given only for firm matches. Size values are once, few and many counts, or a class for expanded clones, and some rows have none.

TRBJ2-1 TRBD2 . TRBV2 TGTGCCAGAACGAACGGGGGGAGCCGTAGCGGAGATTCCTACAATGAGCAGTTCTTC CARTNGGSRSGDSYNEQFF
TRBJ1-1 . . TRBV29-1 TGCAGCGCACGAAGAGGGCAGACTGAAGCTTTCTTT CSARRGQTEAFF
TRBJ2-1 . . TRBV9 TGTGCCAGCAGCGTAGCGGGTAGCGGTGTCTACAATGAGCAGTTCTTC CASSVAGSGVYNEQFF
TRBJ1-2 TRBD1 many TRBV10-3 TGTGCCATCACCCCACGACAGGGAAACTATGGCTACACCTTC CAITPRQGNYGYTF
TRBJ2-3 TRBD2 once TRBV7-2 TGTGCCAGCAGCTGGCTGGCGGGGGGAGCAGATACGCAGTATTTT CASSWLAGGADTQYF
TRBJ1-1 . . TRBV15 TGTGCCACCAGCAGATCCCGATGGGGGGAGCCGAACACTGAAGCTTTCTTT CATSRSRWGEPNTEAFF
TRBJ1-5 . . TRBV6-5 TGTGCCAGCAGTTCTTCCTGGACAGTCAATCAGCCCCAGCATTTT CASSSSWTVNQPQHF
TRBJ1-2 TRBD1 once TRBV7-2 TGTGCCAGCAGCTCCTACAGGGGGCAATCTTATGGCTACACCTTC CASSSYRGQSYGYTF
TRBJ2-2 TRBD1 . TRBV9 TGTGCCAGCAGCGTAGTCCCAACCGGGACAGGGGGCTTCGGGGAGCTGTTTTTT CASSVVPTGTGGFGELFF
TRBJ2-1 TRBD2 . TRBV3-1/TRBV3-2 TGTGCCAGCAGCCTTCGCCGGACTAGCGGGAGTTCTGATGAGCAGTTCTTC CASSLRRTSGSSDEQFF
TRBJ1-2 TRBD1 . TRBV3-1/TRBV3-2 TGTGCCAGCAGCCAACTGTCGGGACAGAAATATGGCTACACCTTC CASSQLSGQKYGYTF
TRBJ1-1 . . TRBV9 TGTGCCAGCAGCGTACGAGACAGGAACACTGAAGCTTTCTTT CASSVRDRNTEAFF
TRBJ1-5 TRBD1 . TRBV2 TGTGCCAGCAGTGGAGGACAGGGGACATTTCAGCCCCAGCATTTT CASSGGQGTFQPQHF
TRBJ2-7 . . TRBV27 TGTGCCAGCAGTCTAGGTGGGGAGTACAACGAGCAGTACTTC CASSLGGEYNEQYF
TRBJ2-5 . . TRBV5-1 TGCGCCAGCAGCTCTCAACAATGGGAGACCCAGTACTTC CASSSQQWETQYF
TRBJ2-1 TRBD2 . TRBV19 TGTGCCAGTAGTATAGGTTACGTGTCAGCGGGAGCTAACAATGAGCAGTTCTTC CASSIGYVSAGANNEQFF